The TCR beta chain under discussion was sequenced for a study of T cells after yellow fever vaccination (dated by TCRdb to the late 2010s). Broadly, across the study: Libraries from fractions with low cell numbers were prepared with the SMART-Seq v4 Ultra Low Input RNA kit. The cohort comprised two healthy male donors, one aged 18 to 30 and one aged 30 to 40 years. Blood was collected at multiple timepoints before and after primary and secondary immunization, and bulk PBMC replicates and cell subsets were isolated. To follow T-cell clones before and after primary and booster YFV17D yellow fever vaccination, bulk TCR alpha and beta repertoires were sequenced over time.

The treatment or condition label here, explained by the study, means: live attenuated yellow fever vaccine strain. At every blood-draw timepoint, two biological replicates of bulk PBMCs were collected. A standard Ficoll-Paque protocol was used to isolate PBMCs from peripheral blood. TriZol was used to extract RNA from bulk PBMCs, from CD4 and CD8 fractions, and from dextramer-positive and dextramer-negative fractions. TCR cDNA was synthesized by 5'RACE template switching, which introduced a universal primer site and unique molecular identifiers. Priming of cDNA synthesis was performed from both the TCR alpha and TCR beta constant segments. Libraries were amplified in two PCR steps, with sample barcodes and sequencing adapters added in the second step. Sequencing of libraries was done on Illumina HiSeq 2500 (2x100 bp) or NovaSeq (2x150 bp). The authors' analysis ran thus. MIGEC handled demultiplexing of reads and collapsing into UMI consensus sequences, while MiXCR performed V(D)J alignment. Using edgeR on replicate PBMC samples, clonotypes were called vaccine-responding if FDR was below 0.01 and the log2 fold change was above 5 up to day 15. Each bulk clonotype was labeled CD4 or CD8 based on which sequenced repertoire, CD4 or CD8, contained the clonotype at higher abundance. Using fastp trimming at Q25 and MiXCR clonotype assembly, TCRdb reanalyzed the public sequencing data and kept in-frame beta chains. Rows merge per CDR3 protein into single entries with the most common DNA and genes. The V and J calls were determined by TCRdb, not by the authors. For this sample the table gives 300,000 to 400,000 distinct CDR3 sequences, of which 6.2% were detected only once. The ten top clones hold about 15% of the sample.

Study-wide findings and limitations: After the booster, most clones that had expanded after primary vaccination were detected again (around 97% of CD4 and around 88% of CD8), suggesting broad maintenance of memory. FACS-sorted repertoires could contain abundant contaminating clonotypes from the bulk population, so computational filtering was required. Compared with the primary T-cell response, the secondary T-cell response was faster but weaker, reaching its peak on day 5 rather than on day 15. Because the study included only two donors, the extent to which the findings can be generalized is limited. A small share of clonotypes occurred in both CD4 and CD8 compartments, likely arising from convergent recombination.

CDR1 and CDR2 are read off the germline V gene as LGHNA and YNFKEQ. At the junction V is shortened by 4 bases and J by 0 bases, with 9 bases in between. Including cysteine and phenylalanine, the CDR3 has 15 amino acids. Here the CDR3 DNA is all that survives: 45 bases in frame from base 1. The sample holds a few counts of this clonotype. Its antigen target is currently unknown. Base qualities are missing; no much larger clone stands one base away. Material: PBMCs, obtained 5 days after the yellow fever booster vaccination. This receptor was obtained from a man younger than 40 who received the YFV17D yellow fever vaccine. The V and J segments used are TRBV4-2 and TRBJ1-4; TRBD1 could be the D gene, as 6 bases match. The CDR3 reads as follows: CASSRQEATNEKLFF. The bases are TGTGCCAGCAGCCGACAGGAGGCAACTAATGAAAAACTGTTTTTT.